Below, one T cell receptor beta chain is given with its context. The antigen it binds to is not known. Per-base qualities were not stored, and no clone one base away is much larger. The immunoSEQ Assay was used to sequence TCR beta CDR3 regions from DNA. As for the authors' bioinformatics: T cell density was computed as TCR beta template counts normalized to usable DNA estimated by amplifying housekeeping genes. The preseqR package was used to estimate richness by extrapolating to 400,000 templates for PBMC samples and to 120,000 templates for tissue samples. Clonality was taken to be one minus Pielou's evenness. Tissue-enriched TCRs were identified by differential abundance testing using productive amino-acid clonotypes, minimum total count 5 and alpha 0.1. Repertoire overlap between compartments was quantified with the Jaccard Index and Morisita Overlap Index. TCR beta CDR3s were clustered by GLIPH together with public tetramer-defined viral CDR3s, and at least three viral sequences plus V-gene enrichment were required for viral motifs. This immuneACCESS table, as held by TCRdb, lists in-frame sequences with V and J called but not all clones. Of the missing ones, under half trace to an unresolved V gene in checked studies; the others have no known cause. D and trimming were read from the DNA, whereas the V and J calls and clone size are those reported in that table. For this sample the table gives 20,000 or so clones, of which approximately 80% were detected only once. The leading ten clones occupy about 4.5% of the sample.

Trimming at the junction amounts to 1 base on V and 0 bases on J, and the germline ends lie 10 bases apart. Reading the germline V gene gives CDR1 SNHLY and CDR2 FYNNEI. The CDR3 holds 15 amino acids from the cysteine to the phenylalanine. The retained sequence is limited to the CDR3, 45 bases, with the frame set at the first base. This sample was included in a study of T cells in localized non-small cell lung cancer (dated by TCRdb to the early 2020s). Some background on the complete study: T cell repertoires of about 230 early-stage NSCLC patients were analyzed, with tumors being compared against uninvolved tumor-adjacent lungs. Of the NSCLC patients, approximately 130 were male and some 97 were female, and the mean age was around 66 years. The cohort comprised approximately 240 treatment-naïve NSCLC patients with resected, localized lung tumors. Overall results and qualifications from the work: Because of the exploratory design, TCR variables were selected using unadjusted p-values without false-discovery rate correction. A median of roughly 56 of the top 100 tumor clones were detected in paired uninvolved adjacent lung, and around 30 of these tumor clones were also found among the top 100 clones of the paired uninvolved adjacent lung. Because multi-region tumor sequencing was not done, intratumor heterogeneity could not be ruled out. Uninvolved tumor-adjacent lung showed the highest T cell clonality, higher than tumor, which suggests more focused antigenic responses in the uninvolved tumor-adjacent lung. Higher blood T cell density associated with longer overall survival, while higher adjacent-lung clonality associated with shorter survival.

At diagnosis, peripheral blood, uninvolved tumor-adjacent lung and tumor were collected and stored as a combination of fresh-frozen and FFPE material. For TCR repertoire profiling, blood samples were analyzed as peripheral blood mononuclear cells. The receptor was isolated from a man aged 40 to 69 with stage I lung adenocarcinoma. The chain employs TRBV2 and TRBJ2-7; the D gene is possibly TRBD2, with 6 bases matching. Sequences were derived from peripheral blood, sampled before any cancer treatment. The CDR3 reads as follows: CASSEGTTASYEQYF. The bases read TGTGCCAGCAGTGAAGGGACTACCGCCTCCTACGAGCAGTACTTC.